This TCR beta chain was identified in a study of blood T cell repertoires in COVID-19. The wider study: Spain, Italy and the United States supplied samples that represented acute and convalescent COVID-19. From T cells, B-cell-depleted T cells, or PBMCs came the material, which was cDNA or gDNA.

Patients of the Seattle cohort, enrolled during active infection, were followed longitudinally. The CDR3 contains 14 residues. Trimming removed 2 bases at V and 6 bases at J, with 9 bases between. Germline lookup yields CDR1 KGHDR and CDR2 SFDVKD. Authors' processing steps: Estimation of nucleated cell counts was performed using reference gene primer amplification. TCRdb keeps only in-frame clones here, not all; method: immunoSEQ multiplex PCR. V and J calls and clone size are as listed in that table; D and trimming were resolved from the DNA. The table records over 200,000 clones, 65% to 85% of them present only once.

The V call is TRBV24-1, the J call TRBJ2-2, with D uncertain. The receptor was derived from a woman aged 25 to 45 with COVID-19, enrolled during active disease. The sequenced sample was peripheral blood. CDR3 residues: CATSDYTQAGELFF. The CDR3 coding sequence is TGTGCCACCAGTGATTACACCCAAGCCGGGGAGCTGTTTTTT.